This TCR beta chain is from a study of pediatric ulcerative colitis. Study-level findings and limits: A couple of patients had blood samples with substantially reduced template counts. Clonal expansions reduced rectal repertoire diversity in acute severe colitis. Ulcerative colitis patients shared more blood-rectal clones than controls.

Worth noting for this clone: What it recognizes is unknown.

Rectal tissue came from one to two pinch biopsies taken at colonoscopy. This CDR3 comprises 16 residues. Germline lookup yields CDR1 SGHAT and CDR2 FQNNGV. The V gene end was trimmed by 5 bases and the J gene end by 4 bases; junction bases not matched to a gene: 8. Produced via immunoSEQ multiplex PCR; TCRdb's table is partial and in-frame only. The table shows more than 35,000 clones, with about three quarters occurring only once. This chain joins TRBV11-2 and TRBJ2-3, with 11 bases fitting TRBD2. The sample consisted of gut tissue. The clonotype was recovered from a boy aged 5-17 years with moderate ulcerative colitis. Here the CDR3 DNA reads TGTGCCAGCAGCGAGAGTAGCGGGAGGGTGGCAGATACGCAGTATTTT. The encoded protein is CASSESSGRVADTQYF.